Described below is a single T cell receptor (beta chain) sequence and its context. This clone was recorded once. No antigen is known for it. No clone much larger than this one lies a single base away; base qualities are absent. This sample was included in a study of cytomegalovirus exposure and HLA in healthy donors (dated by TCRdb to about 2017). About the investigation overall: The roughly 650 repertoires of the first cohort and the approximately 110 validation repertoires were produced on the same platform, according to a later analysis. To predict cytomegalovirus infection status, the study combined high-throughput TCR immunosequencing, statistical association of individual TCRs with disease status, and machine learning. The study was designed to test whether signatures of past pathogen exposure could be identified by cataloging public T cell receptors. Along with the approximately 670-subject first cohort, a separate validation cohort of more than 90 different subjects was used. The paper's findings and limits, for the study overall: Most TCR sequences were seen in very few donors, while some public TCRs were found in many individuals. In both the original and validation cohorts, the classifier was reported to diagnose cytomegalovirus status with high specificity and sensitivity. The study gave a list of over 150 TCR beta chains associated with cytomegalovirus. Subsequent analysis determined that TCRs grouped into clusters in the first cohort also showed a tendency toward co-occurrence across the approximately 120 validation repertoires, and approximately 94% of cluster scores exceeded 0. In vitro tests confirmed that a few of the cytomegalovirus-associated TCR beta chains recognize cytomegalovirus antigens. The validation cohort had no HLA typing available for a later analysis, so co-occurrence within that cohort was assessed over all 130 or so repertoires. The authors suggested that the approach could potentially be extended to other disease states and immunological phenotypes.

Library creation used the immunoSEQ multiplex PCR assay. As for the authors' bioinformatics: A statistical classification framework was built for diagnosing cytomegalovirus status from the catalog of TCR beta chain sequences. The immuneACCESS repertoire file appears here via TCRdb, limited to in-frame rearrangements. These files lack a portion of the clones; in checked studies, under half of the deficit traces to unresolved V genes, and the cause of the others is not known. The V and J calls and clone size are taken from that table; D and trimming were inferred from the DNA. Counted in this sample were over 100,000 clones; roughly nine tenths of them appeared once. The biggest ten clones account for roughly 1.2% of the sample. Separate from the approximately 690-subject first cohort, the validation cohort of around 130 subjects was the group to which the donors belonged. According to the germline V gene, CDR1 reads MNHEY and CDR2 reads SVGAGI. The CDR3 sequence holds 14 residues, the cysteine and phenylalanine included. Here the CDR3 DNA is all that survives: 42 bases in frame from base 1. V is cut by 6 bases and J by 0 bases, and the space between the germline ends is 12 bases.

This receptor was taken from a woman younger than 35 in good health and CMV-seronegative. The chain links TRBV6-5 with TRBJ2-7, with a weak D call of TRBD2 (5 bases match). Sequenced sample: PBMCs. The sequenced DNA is TGTGCCAGCAGCGGAGGTCTCGTCTCCTACGAGCAGTACTTC. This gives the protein CASSGGLVSYEQYF.